These 19 T cell receptor beta chains share one sample of origin, sequenced in a study of CD8+CD57+ T cells in acquired aplastic anemia. Patients who underwent sequencing had shown CD8+CD57+ cell expansion by flow cytometry. CDR3 and TCR beta VDJ profiling relied on genomic DNA as the template. One entry per CDR3 protein, called by TCRdb with MiXCR from the reads. The data show a few hundred thousand distinct CDR3 sequences, approximately 58% seen once. The specimen sequenced was sorted CD4+, CD8+, or CD8+CD57+ T cells (not recorded which) from PBMCs. The receptor source for this set is a human donor with aplastic anemia.

This rearrangement joins TRBV29-1 to TRBJ1-2; D ambiguous. V was trimmed by 4 bases and J by 8 bases, leaving 23 bases between them. The germline V gene has CDR1 SQVTM and CDR2 ANQGSEA. CDR3 length: 15 residues. CDR3 in amino acids: CSVVDPGRAAKGYTF. The CDR3, as DNA: TGCAGCGTTGTGGACCCCGGTAGGGCCGCAAAGGGCTACACCTTC.

The chain couples TRBV7-2 to TRBJ2-1; 14 nucleotides agree with TRBD2. The DNA end is a closer match to TRBJ2-5, so the J assignment may be wrong. CDR3 length: 16 amino acids. The germline CDR1 and CDR2 sequences are SGHTA and FQGNSA. CDR3 residues: CASSSRLAGGLETQYF. CDR3 sequence (DNA): TGTGCCAGCAGCTCACGACTAGCGGGGGGGCTGGAGACCCAGTACTTC.

The chain uses TRBV7-6 and TRBJ2-7; TRBD1 agrees at 11 bases. J was trimmed by 6 bases and V by 7 bases; bases with no gene match: 8. CDR1 and CDR2 (germline): SGHVS, FNYEAQ. The CDR3 contains 14 residues. This CDR3 reads CASTQGTGGSEQYF. DNA of the CDR3: TGTGCCAGCACTCAGGGGACAGGGGGGTCCGAGCAGTACTTC.

There are a few counts of this clonotype. The chain has TRBV7-9 and TRBJ2-1, with 15 bases that match TRBD2. J lost 12 bases, V lost 5 bases, and 8 bases had no gene match. The germline V gene has CDR1 SEHNR and CDR2 FQNEAQ (reference sequence). CDR3 size: 15 residues. The CDR3 DNA is TGTGCCAGCAGCCTGGGACTAGCGGGAGGCATCAGGCAGTTCTTC. It translates to CASSLGLAGGIRQFF. Full variable domain (missing parts from reference TRBV7-9 and TRBJ2-1): DTGVSQNPRHKITKRGQNVTFRCDPISEHNRLYWYRQTLGQGPEFLTYFQNEAQLEKSRLLSDRFSAERPKGSFSTLEIQRTEQGDSAMYLCASSLGLAGGIRQFFGPGTRLTVL.

The chain recombines TRBV24-1 with TRBJ2-1; 14 positions agree with TRBD2. V was clipped by 9 bases and J by 8 bases; unmatched bases: 5. Germline V CDR1 and CDR2: KGHDR, SFDVKD. The CDR3 extends over 14 amino acids. The CDR3: CATGGTSGGDEQFF. CDR3 nucleotide sequence: TGTGCCACCGGGGGGACTAGCGGGGGTGATGAGCAGTTCTTC.

This clonotype was seen ten or more times. The J gene is TRBJ2-3, the V gene TRBV3-1, with D unresolved. Germline V CDR1 and CDR2: LGHDT, YNNKEL (reference sequence). Deletions cut 0 bases from V and 6 bases from J, with 13 bases between. This CDR3 is 15 amino acids long. CDR3 loop: CASSQDPKRTDTQYF. The CDR3 coding sequence is TGTGCCAGCAGCCAAGACCCGAAGCGTACCGATACGCAGTATTTT.

This clonotype was detected many times. V and J are TRBV5-1 and TRBJ1-2; 7 nucleotides agree with TRBD1. CDR3 length: 14 amino acids. The V gene end was trimmed by 1 base and the J gene end by 1 base; junction bases not matched to a gene: 1. CDR1 is SGHRS, CDR2 YFSETQ, per germline. The CDR3 bases are TGCGCCAGCAGCTTGACAGGGGATAACTATGGCTACACCTTC. Translating gives CASSLTGDNYGYTF.

CDR3 region: CSVAGLAGGYEQYF. CDR3 DNA sequence: TGCAGCGTTGCGGGACTAGCGGGAGGCTACGAGCAGTACTTC. This chain joins TRBV29-1 and TRBJ2-7; 15 nucleotides align to TRBD2. The CDR3 covers 14 residues. CDR1 is SQVTM, CDR2 ANQGSEA, per germline. V shed 4 bases and J 3 bases; nucleotides not matched to a gene: 1.

This rearrangement joins TRBV20-1 to TRBJ1-1; D remains ambiguous. Trimming removed 2 bases from V and 1 base from J, with 14 bases in between. The CDR3 spans 15 residues. In germline, CDR1 is DFQATT, CDR2 SNEGSKA (reference sequence). The CDR3 DNA sequence: TGCAGTGCTAGAATAGGGAGGCGGGAGAACACTGAAGCTTTCTTT. Translated: CSARIGRRENTEAFF.

This sequence joins TRBV7-2 and TRBJ2-7; unclear D gene. The CDR3 runs to 16 residues. The ends were cut back, 1 base at V and 1 base at J, with 14 bases in the middle. Per germline, CDR1 SGHTA and CDR2 FQGNSA. The DNA for the CDR3 is TGTGCCAGCAGCTTAGGAGGTACAAAGGCATCCTACGAGCAGTACTTC. Its protein product is CASSLGGTKASYEQYF.

This clonotype was observed a few times. In DNA form, the CDR3 reads TGTGCCAGCAGGGACAGGGAAACCTATAATTCACCCCTCCACTTT. Its translation is CASRDRETYNSPLHF. The V gene is TRBV2, the J gene TRBJ1-6, with 8 bases aligning to TRBD1. CDR3 length: 15 residues. Losses at the gene ends were 6 bases for V and 2 bases for J; bases not matched to a gene: 3. Germline-derived CDR1 and CDR2 are SNHLY and FYNNEI.

The J gene is TRBJ2-5, the V gene TRBV7-2; 8 bases align to TRBD2. J was trimmed by 5 bases and V by 5 bases; bases with no gene match: 4. The CDR3 contains 13 residues. CDR1 is SGHTA, CDR2 FQGNSA, per germline. The CDR3 spells CASSRSGTETQYF. The CDR3 nucleotides read TGTGCCAGCAGCCGTAGCGGGACGGAGACCCAGTACTTC.

The chain recombines TRBV7-6 with TRBJ2-7, with a tentative D call TRBD2 (5 bases). Germline loops: CDR1 SGHVS, CDR2 FNYEAQ. CDR3 length equals 13 residues. Trimming shortened V by 1 base and J by 6 bases, and 10 bases separated the two germline ends. The CDR3 reads CASSLGDYSEQYF. CDR3 bases: TGTGCCAGCAGCTTAGGTGACTATAGCGAGCAGTACTTC.

The gene calls are TRBV7-2 and TRBJ1-1; TRBD1 matches 12 bases. There are 15 residues in the CDR3. In germline, CDR1 is SGHTA, CDR2 FQGNSA. Trimming took 5 bases from V and 11 from J; bases not matched to a gene: 12. The CDR3 DNA reads as TGTGCCAGCAGCCAGGAGGGACAGGGGGCTCGGTGGGCTTTCTTT. Translating gives CASSQEGQGARWAFF. Looking up the rest from reference TRBV7-2 and TRBJ1-1 gives the full variable domain: GAGVSQSPSNKVTEKGKDVELRCDPISGHTALYWYRQSLGQGLEFLIYFQGNSAPDKSGLPSDRFSAERTGGSVSTLTIQRTQQEDSAVYLCASSQEGQGARWAFFGQGTRLTVV.

This sequence joins TRBV29-1 and TRBJ2-1; 9 bases fit TRBD1. Germline CDR1 and CDR2: SQVTM and ANQGSEA. The CDR3 contains 15 residues. V lost 7 bases to trimming and J lost 3 bases; unmatched junction nucleotides: 10. Here the CDR3 DNA reads TGCAGCGGAGTGGGGGGGACAGGGATCTACAATGAGCAGTTCTTC. Amino acid sequence: CSGVGGTGIYNEQFF.

CDR3 loop: CASSLGQGGTQYF. In DNA, the CDR3 is TGTGCCAGTAGTTTGGGACAGGGAGGGACCCAGTACTTC. V is TRBV19 and J is TRBJ2-5; 9 nucleotides agree with TRBD1. The length of the CDR3 is 13 residues. CDR1 and CDR2 from the germline V gene are LNHDA and SQIVND (reference sequence). Trimming at V came to 5 bases and at J to 7 bases, leaving 5 bases not matched to a gene.

This sequence joins TRBV10-3 and TRBJ1-1; D unclear. Germline V lookup: CDR1 ENHRY, CDR2 SYGVKD. The length of the CDR3 is 10 residues. The V and J ends lost 7 bases and 8 bases respectively, with 8 bases between them. The CDR3 reads CAITKGEAFF. The CDR3 coding sequence is TGTGCCATCACCAAGGGAGAAGCTTTCTTT.

The chain employs TRBV7-3 and TRBJ2-5; D is possibly TRBD2 (5 bases). The CDR3 runs to 15 residues. The germline gives CDR1 SGHTA, CDR2 FQGTGA. Trimming pared 2 bases from V and 1 base from J, leaving 11 bases between. Here the CDR3 DNA reads TGTGCCAGCAGCTTAGGTCCCGGGATCCAAGAGACCCAGTACTTC. It codes for CASSLGPGIQETQYF.

This clonotype showed up many times. The V call is TRBV11-2, the J call TRBJ2-7; 12 bases fit TRBD2. Germline-derived CDR1 and CDR2 are SGHAT and FQNNGV. The CDR3 contains 15 residues. V dropped 5 bases and J dropped 1; count of bases not matched to a gene: 3. This CDR3 reads CASSPGTSGSYEQYF. CDR3 nucleotide sequence: TGTGCCAGCAGCCCCGGGACTAGCGGGTCCTACGAGCAGTACTTC.